The 30 T cell receptor beta chains reported below all come from one sample, sequenced in a study of CD8 T cells in ankylosing spondylitis. TCRdb used MiXCR to reprocess the 5' RACE reads, holding one entry per CDR3 protein. The sample lists approximately 550,000 distinct CDR3 sequences; about 13% were seen once. Study-level points and caveats: There was a TCR beta motif, made of fewer than 10 highly homologous variants, that appeared characteristic of ankylosing spondylitis blood.

These TCRs' antigens remain unknown. Source material: blood, either unsorted or a sorted T cell fraction (not recorded which). The origin of the receptors is a male donor with ankylosing spondylitis.

The sample holds a few counts of this clonotype. CDR3 sequence (DNA): TGCAGTGCTAGTGGGACTAGCCGGGGCACCGGGGAGCTGTTTTTT. The encoded protein is CSASGTSRGTGELFF. The rearrangement links TRBV20-1 to TRBJ2-2; 9 bases align to TRBD2. V trimming: 3 bases; J trimming: 4 bases; junction bases outside the gene matches: 6. The CDR3 loop spans 15 amino acids. The germline V gene has CDR1 DFQATT and CDR2 SNEGSKA (reference sequence).

In its sample, this clonotype was seen once. V usage is TRBV7-9 and J usage is TRBJ2-7; D is perhaps TRBD1 (5 bases). This CDR3 region has 14 residues. The V end lost 2 bases, the J end lost 0 bases, and 8 bases lay between the germline ends. Germline V gives CDR1 SEHNR, CDR2 FQNEAQ (reference sequence). In DNA form, the CDR3 reads TGTGCCAGCAGCTTATCAGGGCGCTCCTACGAGCAGTACGTC. Its protein product is CASSLSGRSYEQYV.

In this sample, this clonotype turned up a few times. The chain joins TRBV20-1 to TRBJ2-1, with D possibly matching TRBD2 (6 bases). The CDR3 length is 13 residues. The germline gives CDR1 DFQATT, CDR2 SNEGSKA (reference sequence). V shed 5 bases and J shed 6 bases, with 14 bases lying between them. This chain's CDR3 is CSAFRSAGNEQFF. The CDR3 nucleotides are TGCAGTGCTTTCCGTTCAGCGGGCAATGAGCAGTTCTTC.

This sequence joins TRBV27 and TRBJ1-5; D is possibly TRBD1 (6 bases). The V gene's germline CDR1 is MNHEY and CDR2 SMNVEV (reference sequence). Trimming stripped 8 bases from V and 4 bases from J, with 18 bases between. This CDR3 spans 15 amino acids. Written as DNA, the CDR3 is TGTGCCAGCCACCTCACAGGGTGGGGGAATCAGCCCCAGCATTTT. As protein: CASHLTGWGNQPQHF.

The table lists this clonotype with a few counts. The chain is built from TRBV11-2 and TRBJ1-4; 7 nucleotides line up with TRBD1. V lost 5 bases to trimming and J lost 3 bases; unmatched junction nucleotides: 6. The CDR3 is made up of 15 amino acids. The germline V gene encodes CDR1 SGHAT and CDR2 FQNNGV. The CDR3 DNA is TGTGCCAGCAGCAAGTACAGGGGACCTAATGAAAAACTGTTTTTT. This codes for CASSKYRGPNEKLFF.

This clonotype was recorded a few times. The chain carries TRBV27 and TRBJ2-2; TRBD1 might be the D (6 bases). CDR1 and CDR2 from the germline V gene are MNHEY and SMNVEV (reference sequence). The V end was cut by 5 bases, the J end by 8 bases, with 15 bases between. This CDR3 is 14 amino acids long. The CDR3 region has the DNA TGTGCCAGCAGTCTCCCATCCGGGACAGGGGAGCTGTTTTTT. Its protein product is CASSLPSGTGELFF.

This clonotype has at least ten counts. The CDR3 is CASSLDRNTYNEQFF. The CDR3 DNA reads TGCGCCAGCAGCTTGGACAGGAATACCTACAATGAGCAGTTCTTC. The V and J genes are TRBV5-1 and TRBJ2-1; D possibly corresponds to TRBD1 (5 bases). The CDR3 covers 15 residues. Trimming took 0 bases from V and 2 from J, leaving 9 bases between them. Germline values: CDR1 SGHRS, CDR2 YFSETQ.

This clonotype was counted at least ten times. This chain links TRBV7-6 with TRBJ2-1; TRBD1 or TRBD2 may be the D gene (6 bases each). The V gene lost 1 base and the J gene lost 5 bases, with 21 bases spanning the gap. The germline gives CDR1 SGHVS, CDR2 FNYEAQ. The CDR3 has 18 residues. The CDR3 DNA is TGTGCCAGCAGCTTAGGGTTCGGGGGCTACCCACCCAACAATGAGCAGTTCTTC. Residues: CASSLGFGGYPPNNEQFF.

This clonotype was detected ten times or more. This sequence joins TRBV7-8 and TRBJ2-7, with D possibly being TRBD2 (6 bases). Trimming cost V 5 bases and J 3 bases, with 8 bases left between them. Germline CDR1 is SGHVS and CDR2 is FQNEAQ. The CDR3 loop spans 12 amino acids. The CDR3 is CASSQAGYEQYV. The CDR3 DNA is TGTGCCAGCAGCCAAGCGGGCTACGAGCAGTACGTC.

In this sample, this clonotype turned up a few times. This chain links TRBV20-1 with TRBJ1-2; TRBD1 matches at 8 bases. Germline CDR1 is DFQATT and CDR2 is SNEGSKA (reference sequence). The junction had 9 bases not matched to a gene; V was cut back by 5 bases and J by 4 bases. CDR3 size: 14 residues. CDR3 in DNA: TGCAGTGCTTCTGGACAGGGCAAAAGCTATGGCTACACCTTC. It translates to CSASGQGKSYGYTF.

This clonotype showed up just a few times. The chain recombines TRBV20-1 with TRBJ2-1; 10 nucleotides match TRBD2. J lost 4 bases, V lost 6 bases, and 12 bases had no gene match. This CDR3 spans 16 amino acids. Germline V lookup: CDR1 DFQATT, CDR2 SNEGSKA (reference sequence). CDR3 protein: CSATNPGLAYYNEQFF. The CDR3 DNA reads as TGCAGTGCAACAAATCCGGGACTAGCGTATTACAATGAGCAGTTCTTC.

This chain joins TRBV9 and TRBJ2-4; 9 bases are shared with TRBD1. With 4 bases clipped from V and 6 bases from J, the junction kept 11 bases outside the gene matches. CDR3 length equals 16 residues. CDR1 and CDR2 from the germline V gene are SGDLS and YYNGEE. CDR3 sequence reads: CASSPLTGTGRNIQYF. CDR3 DNA: TGTGCCAGCAGCCCACTAACCGGGACAGGGCGAAACATTCAGTACTTC.

The chain carries TRBV4-1 and TRBJ2-7; 11 nucleotides match TRBD2. The trim removed 4 bases at V and 3 bases at J, leaving 5 bases unmatched. Per germline, CDR1 MGHRA and CDR2 YSYEKL. The CDR3 covers 15 residues. The CDR3 nucleotides are TGCGCCAGCAGCCGCTTGGGACTAGCGGACTACGAGCAGTACTTC. It yields the protein CASSRLGLADYEQYF.

This clonotype was picked up a small number of times. The chain carries TRBV20-1 and TRBJ1-5; 7 nucleotides align to TRBD1. V gave up 0 bases and J gave up 0 bases; unmatched junction bases: 11. The CDR3 totals 18 residues. The germline V gene encodes CDR1 DFQATT and CDR2 SNEGSKA (reference sequence). The CDR3 DNA sequence: TGCAGTGCTAGAGATCGGCTCCTGACAGGGAGTAGCAATCAGCCCCAGCATTTT. Its protein product is CSARDRLLTGSSNQPQHF.

The rearrangement links TRBV3-1 to TRBJ2-3; TRBD2 might be the D (5 bases). CDR1 is LGHDT and CDR2 is YNNKEL in the germline V gene (reference sequence). Deletions cut 2 bases from V and 1 base from J, with 16 bases between. The CDR3 consists of 17 residues. The CDR3 sequence is CASSQLPRGAGTDTQYF. Here the CDR3 DNA reads TGTGCCAGCAGCCAACTTCCTCGGGGAGCCGGCACAGATACGCAGTATTTT.

In this sample, this clonotype turned up a few times. The genes are TRBV5-1 and TRBJ2-1; TRBD2 aligns across 10 bases. From germline, CDR1 is SGHRS and CDR2 YFSETQ. This CDR3 comprises 13 residues. After removal of 4 bases from V and 10 bases from J, the junction contained 5 bases not matched to a gene. CDR3 bases: TGCGCCAGCAGCGGAATACTAGCGGGAGAGCAGTTCTTC. This codes for CASSGILAGEQFF.

The chain couples TRBV20-1 to TRBJ2-7; the D is unclear. Germline V gene lookup returns CDR1 DFQATT and CDR2 SNEGSKA (reference sequence). The CDR3 covers 10 residues. Trimming took 3 bases from V and 4 from J, leaving 4 bases between them. CDR3 amino acids: CSARGYEQYF. CDR3 bases: TGCAGTGCTAGGGGGTACGAGCAGTACTTC.

V gene TRBV7-8 combines with J gene TRBJ2-2; D is possibly TRBD2 (5 bases). V was clipped by 5 bases and J by 6 bases, with 13 bases between them. CDR3 size: 14 residues. CDR1 SGHVS and CDR2 FQNEAQ come from the germline V gene. The CDR3 region has the DNA TGTGCCAGCAGCAAAAGGACTCCAGCCGGGGAGCTGTTTTTT. This sequence encodes CASSKRTPAGELFF.

This clonotype was found many times. This chain uses TRBV24-1 with TRBJ1-5, with 7 bases that match TRBD1. The CDR3 consists of 15 residues. V dropped 9 bases and J dropped 5; count of bases not matched to a gene: 12. The germline CDR1 and CDR2 sequences are KGHDR and SFDVKD. As DNA, the CDR3 is TGTGCCACCTCCAAGGACGCAGGGGGGGATCAGCCCCAGCATTTT. Encoded protein: CATSKDAGGDQPQHF.

This rearrangement joins TRBV6-2 or TRBV6-3 to TRBJ2-7; possible D gene TRBD2, 5 bases. CDR3 size: 11 residues. CDR1 MNHEY and CDR2 SVGEGT come from the germline V gene. V shed 5 bases and J shed 6 bases, with 8 bases lying between them. The CDR3 protein is CASSNGVEQYV. In DNA form, the CDR3 reads TGTGCCAGCAGTAACGGGGTCGAGCAGTACGTC.

This clonotype was observed a few times. V usage is TRBV15 and J usage is TRBJ1-2; tentatively, D is TRBD1 (6 bases). The CDR3 consists of 16 residues. The V and J ends lost 1 base and 1 base respectively, with 13 bases between them. Germline assignment: CDR1 LNHNV and CDR2 YYDKDF (reference sequence). CDR3 bases: TGTGCCACCAGCAGAGGGCCGGGGGCCGGTAACTATGGCTACACCTTC. The encoded protein is CATSRGPGAGNYGYTF.

In its sample, this clonotype was seen many times. The J gene is TRBJ1-4, the V gene TRBV29-1, with D unclear. The germline V gene has CDR1 SQVTM and CDR2 ANQGSEA. The CDR3 is made up of 13 amino acids. V was shortened by 6 bases and J by 8 bases, with 16 bases between the two germline ends. In DNA form, the CDR3 reads TGCAGCGTGACCGGGATCGGTCGGGAAAAACTGTTTTTT. Protein sequence: CSVTGIGREKLFF.

In its sample, this clonotype was seen many times. This chain joins TRBV5-1 and TRBJ1-1, with TRBD1 matching 9 bases. The V gene's germline CDR1 is SGHRS and CDR2 YFSETQ. This CDR3 spans 16 amino acids. V was clipped by 3 bases and J by 1 base; unmatched bases: 7. The CDR3 bases are TGCGCCAGCAGCTGGGACAGGGCAACCCCGAACACTGAAGCTTTCTTT. Protein: CASSWDRATPNTEAFF.

The genes are TRBV6-1 and TRBJ1-6; TRBD1 matches 7 bases. The CDR3 covers 14 residues. Germline-derived CDR1 and CDR2 are MNHNS and SASEGT. The V and J ends lost 4 bases and 7 bases, in that order; junction bases with no gene match: 4. CDR3 DNA: TGTGCCAGCAGTGGGGACAGAGGAAATTCACCCCTCCACTTT. Amino acid sequence: CASSGDRGNSPLHF.

This chain links TRBV19 with TRBJ2-2; a weak D match, TRBD1 (6 bases). Germline lookup yields CDR1 LNHDA and CDR2 SQIVND (reference sequence). This CDR3 has 15 residues. The V end was cut by 6 bases, the J end by 1 base, with 12 bases between. CDR3 residues: CASREKQGNTGELFF. The DNA of the CDR3 is TGTGCCAGTAGAGAGAAACAGGGGAACACCGGGGAGCTGTTTTTT.

The chain couples TRBV18 to TRBJ2-1; 9 bases are a match to TRBD1. V trimming: 3 bases; J trimming: 3 bases; junction bases outside the gene matches: 9. The CDR3 has 17 residues. Germline CDR1 is KGHSH and CDR2 is LQKENI. The chain's CDR3 is CASSPIGTGFYYNEQFF. CDR3 in DNA: TGTGCCAGCTCACCGATCGGGACAGGGTTTTACTACAATGAGCAGTTCTTC.

The chain uses TRBV14 and TRBJ2-3; TRBD2 aligns across 12 bases. Germline V gives CDR1 SGHDN, CDR2 FVKESK. Trimming at V came to 3 bases and at J to 8 bases, leaving 6 bases not matched to a gene. This CDR3 is 15 amino acids long. The CDR3: CASSQASGRARTQYF. DNA of the CDR3: TGTGCCAGCAGCCAGGCTAGCGGGAGGGCCCGTACGCAGTATTTT.

The chain employs TRBV6-6 and TRBJ2-7; possibly TRBD1 for D (6 bases). The germline CDR1 and CDR2 sequences are MNHNY and SVGAGI (reference sequence). The CDR3 has 13 amino acids. The V end was cut by 6 bases, the J end by 4 bases, with 13 bases between. The CDR3 loop reads CASSRSGEYEQYF. CDR3 in DNA: TGTGCCAGCAGCCGCTCAGGGGAGTACGAGCAGTACTTC.

A few counts support this clonotype. CDR3 amino acids: CAWSVQNEQYF. CDR3 nucleotide sequence: TGTGCCTGGAGCGTCCAGAACGAGCAGTACTTC. The chain carries TRBV30 and TRBJ2-7; D gene uncertain. This CDR3 spans 11 amino acids. Germline lookup yields CDR1 GTSNPN and CDR2 SVGIG (reference sequence). With 3 bases removed from V and 5 bases from J, the gap between germline ends came to 8 bases.

The chain employs TRBV10-3 and TRBJ2-7; 8 nucleotides align to TRBD1. The V segment lost 6 bases and the J segment 2 bases; nucleotides outside the gene matches: 3. This CDR3 comprises 13 residues. The germline gives CDR1 ENHRY, CDR2 SYGVKD. CDR3 sequence reads: CAISTGGPYEQYF. As DNA, the CDR3 is TGTGCCATCAGCACAGGGGGACCCTACGAGCAGTACTTC.